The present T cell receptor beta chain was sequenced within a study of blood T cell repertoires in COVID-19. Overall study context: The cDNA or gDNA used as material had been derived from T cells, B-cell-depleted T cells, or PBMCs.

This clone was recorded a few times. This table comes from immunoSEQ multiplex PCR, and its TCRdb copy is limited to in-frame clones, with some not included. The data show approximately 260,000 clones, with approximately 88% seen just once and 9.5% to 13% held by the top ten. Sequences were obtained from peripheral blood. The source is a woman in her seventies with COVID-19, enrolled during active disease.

In DNA form, the CDR3 reads TGCGCCAGCAGCCAAGGTCTAGCGGGAATCACCGGGGAGCTGTTTTTT. Translating it yields CASSQGLAGITGELFF. The gene calls are TRBV4-3 and TRBJ2-2; 9 nucleotides line up with TRBD2. J lost 4 bases, V lost 1 base, and 4 bases had no gene match. Germline CDR1 and CDR2: LGHNA and YSLEER. This CDR3 comprises 16 residues.